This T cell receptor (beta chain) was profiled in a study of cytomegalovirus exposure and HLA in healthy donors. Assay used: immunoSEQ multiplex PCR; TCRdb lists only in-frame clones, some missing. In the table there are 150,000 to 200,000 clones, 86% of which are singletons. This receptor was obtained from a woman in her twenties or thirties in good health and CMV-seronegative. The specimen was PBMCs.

CDR3 sequence (DNA): TGTGCCAGCAGATCTAGCGGGAGGGAGACCCAGTACTTC. Protein: CASRSSGRETQYF. V usage is TRBV28 and J usage is TRBJ2-5, with 11 bases fitting TRBD2. The V segment lost 6 bases and the J segment 5 bases; nucleotides outside the gene matches: 2. The CDR3 contains 13 residues. Germline V gene lookup returns CDR1 MDHEN and CDR2 SYDVKM.